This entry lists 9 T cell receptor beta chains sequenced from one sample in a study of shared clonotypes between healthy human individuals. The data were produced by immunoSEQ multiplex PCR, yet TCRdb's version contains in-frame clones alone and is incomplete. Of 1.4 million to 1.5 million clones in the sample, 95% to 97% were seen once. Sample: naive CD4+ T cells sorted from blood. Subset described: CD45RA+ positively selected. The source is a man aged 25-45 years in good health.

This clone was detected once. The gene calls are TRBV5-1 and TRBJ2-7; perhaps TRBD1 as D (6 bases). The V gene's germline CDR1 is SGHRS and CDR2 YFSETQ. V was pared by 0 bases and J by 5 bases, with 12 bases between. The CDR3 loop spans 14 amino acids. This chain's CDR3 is CASSLVDSLNEQYF. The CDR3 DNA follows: TGCGCCAGCAGCTTGGTGGACAGCCTTAACGAGCAGTACTTC.

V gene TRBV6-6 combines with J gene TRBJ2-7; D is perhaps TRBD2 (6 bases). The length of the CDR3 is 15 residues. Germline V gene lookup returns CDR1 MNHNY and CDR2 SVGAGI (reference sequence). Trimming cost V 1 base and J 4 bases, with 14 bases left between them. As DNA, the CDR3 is TGTGCCAGCAGTTACTACCTGGGGGGTTGGTACGAGCAGTACTTC. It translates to CASSYYLGGWYEQYF.

CDR3 residues: CAISDTGVSTDTQYF. DNA of the CDR3: TGTGCCATCAGTGATACGGGAGTGAGCACAGATACGCAGTATTTT. V and J are TRBV10-3 and TRBJ2-3, with D maybe TRBD2 (6 bases). The CDR3 covers 15 residues. V was trimmed by 3 bases and J by 0 bases, leaving 10 bases between them. Germline V lookup: CDR1 ENHRY, CDR2 SYGVKD.

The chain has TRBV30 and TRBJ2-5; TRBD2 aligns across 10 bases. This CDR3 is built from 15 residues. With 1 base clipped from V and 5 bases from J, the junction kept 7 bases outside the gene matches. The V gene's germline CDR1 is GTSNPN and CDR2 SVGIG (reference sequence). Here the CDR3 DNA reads TGTGCCTGGAGTGCGCTAGCGGGAGTTTGGGAGACCCAGTACTTC. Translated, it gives CAWSALAGVWETQYF.

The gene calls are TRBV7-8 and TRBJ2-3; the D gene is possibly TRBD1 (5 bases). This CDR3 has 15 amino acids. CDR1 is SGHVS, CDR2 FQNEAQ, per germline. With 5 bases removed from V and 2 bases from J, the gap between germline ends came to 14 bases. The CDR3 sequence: CASSASQGLTDTQYF. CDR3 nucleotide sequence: TGTGCCAGCAGCGCAAGCCAGGGCCTCACAGATACGCAGTATTTT.

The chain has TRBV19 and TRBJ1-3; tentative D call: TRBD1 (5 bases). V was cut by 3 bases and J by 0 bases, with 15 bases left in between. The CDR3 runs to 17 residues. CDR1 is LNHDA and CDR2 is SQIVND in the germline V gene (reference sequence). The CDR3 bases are TGTGCCAGTAGTATTTCAACACAGGTCTTCTCTGGAAACACCATATATTTT. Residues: CASSISTQVFSGNTIYF. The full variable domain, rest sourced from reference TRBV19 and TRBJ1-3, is DGGITQSPKYLFRKEGQNVTLSCEQNLNHDAMYWYRQDPGQGLRLIYYSQIVNDFQKGDIAEGYSVSREKKESFPLTVTSAQKNPTAFYLCASSISTQVFSGNTIYFGEGSWLTVV.

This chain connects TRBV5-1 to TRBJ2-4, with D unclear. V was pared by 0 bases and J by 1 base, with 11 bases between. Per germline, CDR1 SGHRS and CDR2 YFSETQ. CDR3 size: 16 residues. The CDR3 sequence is CASSLGGERAKNIQYF. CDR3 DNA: TGCGCCAGCAGCTTGGGCGGAGAGAGGGCCAAAAACATTCAGTACTTC.

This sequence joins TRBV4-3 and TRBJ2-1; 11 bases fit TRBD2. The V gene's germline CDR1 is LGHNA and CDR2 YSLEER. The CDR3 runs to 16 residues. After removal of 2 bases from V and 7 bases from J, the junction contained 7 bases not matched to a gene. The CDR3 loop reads CASSQNSLAGENEQFF. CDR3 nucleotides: TGCGCCAGCAGCCAAAATTCACTAGCGGGAGAAAATGAGCAGTTCTTC.

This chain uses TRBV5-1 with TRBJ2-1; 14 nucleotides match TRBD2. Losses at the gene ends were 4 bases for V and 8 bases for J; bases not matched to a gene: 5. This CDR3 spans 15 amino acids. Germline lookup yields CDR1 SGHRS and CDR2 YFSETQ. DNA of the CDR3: TGCGCCAGCAGCCAAGGACTAGCGGGAGGCGATGAGCAGTTCTTC. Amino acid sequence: CASSQGLAGGDEQFF.